This T cell receptor (beta chain) is drawn from a study of cytomegalovirus exposure and HLA in healthy donors. Study overall: Of the donors genotyped, approximately 400 in all, 65% to 90% fell in the Caucasian-associated ancestry cluster.

At the time of sampling, donors were nominally healthy, though unrecorded immune exposures were likely. PCR amplification relied on 60 Vbeta primers (plus 13 Jbeta primers). Libraries were prepared by immunoSEQ multiplex PCR; TCRdb keeps only in-frame clonotypes and omits some of them. This sample carries 100,000 to 150,000 clones, about two thirds of them seen once, and the ten largest clones take around 4%. This clone showed up just a few times. The antigen remains undetermined. Whole-study findings and limits: Sequencing depth roughly uniform across donors was assumed in presence/absence analyses.

The germline V and J ends were trimmed by 1 base and 6 bases, with 7 bases remaining between them. Germline CDR1 MNHNY, CDR2 SVGAGI (reference sequence). The CDR3 is 13 residues long. The chain combines TRBV6-6 with TRBJ1-5, with D unresolved. This clonotype was obtained from a man aged 30-40 years in good health and CMV-seronegative. Sequenced sample: PBMCs. The CDR3 loop is CASSYFIFQPQHF. Here the CDR3 DNA reads TGTGCCAGCAGTTACTTTATCTTTCAGCCCCAGCATTTT.